One and the same sample provided the 9 T cell receptor beta chains below, sequenced in a study of cytomegalovirus exposure and HLA in healthy donors. PCR employed 60 Vbeta and 13 Jbeta primers. Some clones are missing from TCRdb's copy, which holds only in-frame ones; the method was immunoSEQ multiplex PCR. The sample includes more than 150,000 clones, 80% of them seen just once. Sample: PBMCs. The origin of the receptors is a boy between 10 and 17 years old in good health and CMV-seronegative.

This clone was seen only a few times. CDR3 sequence: CASSSGRNTGELFF. CDR3 DNA: TGTGCCAGTAGTAGCGGGAGGAACACCGGGGAGCTGTTTTTT. The chain joins TRBV19 to TRBJ2-2, with 7 bases identical to TRBD2. J was trimmed by 1 base and V by 4 bases; bases with no gene match: 0. CDR1 and CDR2 (germline): LNHDA, SQIVND (reference sequence). This CDR3 has 14 amino acids. Full variable domain (missing parts from reference TRBV19 and TRBJ2-2): DGGITQSPKYLFRKEGQNVTLSCEQNLNHDAMYWYRQDPGQGLRLIYYSQIVNDFQKGDIAEGYSVSREKKESFPLTVTSAQKNPTAFYLCASSSGRNTGELFFGEGSRLTVL.

In this sample, this clone turned up a few times. This chain uses TRBV27 with TRBJ2-3; D possibly corresponds to TRBD1 (5 bases). Germline V gene data show CDR1 as MNHEY and CDR2 as SMNVEV (reference sequence). This CDR3 comprises 13 residues. The V end lost 3 bases, the J end lost 8 bases, and 12 bases lay between the germline ends. CDR3 nucleotide sequence: TGTGCCAGCAGTTTGTCAGGGCCGAGTACGCAGTATTTT. Residues: CASSLSGPSTQYF.

The chain carries TRBV6-5 and TRBJ1-5; possibly TRBD1 for D (6 bases). V lost 6 bases, J lost 3 bases, and 12 bases lay in between. Looked up from germline, CDR1 is MNHEY and CDR2 is SVGAGI. The CDR3 loop spans 14 amino acids. The DNA of the CDR3 is TGTGCCAGCAGCCGCGACAGGAACAATCAGCCCCAGCATTTT. It encodes CASSRDRNNQPQHF.

This chain uses TRBV7-9 with TRBJ1-2; 8 positions agree with TRBD1. The CDR3 length is 15 residues. CDR1 and CDR2 from the germline V gene are SEHNR and FQNEAQ (reference sequence). J lost 2 bases, V lost 1 base, and 3 bases had no gene match. The DNA of the CDR3 is TGTGCCAGCAGCTTAGGGACAGGGAGCAACTATGGCTACACCTTC. It encodes CASSLGTGSNYGYTF.

The chain combines TRBV6-6 with TRBJ2-1; D is ambiguous. CDR3 length: 12 residues. Germline V gene data show CDR1 as MNHNY and CDR2 as SVGAGI (reference sequence). V was trimmed by 3 bases and J by 5 bases, leaving 5 bases between them. This CDR3 reads CASSYPNNEQFF. DNA for the CDR3: TGTGCCAGCAGTTATCCAAACAATGAGCAGTTCTTC.

The chain joins TRBV9 to TRBJ2-3; TRBD2 matches at 8 bases. This CDR3 contains 17 residues. Germline CDR1 SGDLS, CDR2 YYNGEE. V trimming: 0 bases; J trimming: 2 bases; junction bases outside the gene matches: 8. For the CDR3, the DNA is TGTGCCAGCAGCGTAGCCCGGACTAGCCCCACCACAGATACGCAGTATTTT. Translation: CASSVARTSPTTDTQYF.

The chain uses TRBV19 and TRBJ2-5, with 10 bases matching TRBD2. The germline CDR1 and CDR2 sequences are LNHDA and SQIVND (reference sequence). J gave up 2 bases and V 7 bases, and 4 bases lay outside the gene matches. The CDR3 is made up of 14 amino acids. The chain's CDR3 is CASTLAGDQETQYF. The CDR3 DNA is TGTGCCAGTACCCTAGCGGGGGATCAAGAGACCCAGTACTTC.

This chain connects TRBV18 to TRBJ1-1, with D possibly matching TRBD1 (6 bases). Germline loops: CDR1 KGHSH, CDR2 LQKENI. With 5 bases removed from V and 4 bases from J, the gap between germline ends came to 17 bases. There are 15 residues in the CDR3. The CDR3 sequence is CASSTRTVSTTEAFF. In nucleotides, the CDR3 is TGTGCCAGCTCAACGAGGACAGTTAGTACCACTGAAGCTTTCTTT.

This clone has only a few counts. The chain joins TRBV6-1 to TRBJ1-1, with D possibly being TRBD1 (6 bases). From germline, CDR1 is MNHNS and CDR2 SASEGT. This CDR3 has 14 amino acids. V lost 6 bases, J lost 6 bases, and 17 bases lay in between. This CDR3 reads CASSPGEGDAEAFF. The CDR3 coding sequence is TGTGCCAGCAGCCCAGGGGAAGGGGACGCTGAAGCTTTCTTT.